The 23 T cell receptor beta chains given below trace back to one sample, sequenced in a study of blood T cells in healthy people across ages. A J-beta primer mix and a sample-barcoded 5' primer were used in a second PCR of roughly 6 to 12 cycles. MiXCR, applied by TCRdb to the 5' RACE reads, yields one record per CDR3 protein. The repertoire holds about 570,000 distinct CDR3 sequences, with 25% to 30% as singletons. The sequenced material came from blood. Every receptor here comes from a woman in her seventies in good health.

This clonotype was detected only a few times. This rearrangement joins TRBV20-1 to TRBJ1-5; 8 nucleotides match TRBD1. The germline V gene has CDR1 DFQATT and CDR2 SNEGSKA (reference sequence). There are 14 residues in the CDR3. The ends lost 1 base at V and 6 bases at J; junction bases unmatched: 5. The CDR3 loop reads CSARVTGGRQPQHF. Written as DNA, the CDR3 is TGCAGTGCTAGAGTTACAGGGGGACGTCAGCCCCAGCATTTT.

To note about this clonotype: As the CDR3 is not closed by the conserved phenylalanine or tryptophan, this likely results from a read error. The chain couples TRBV2 to TRBJ1-4; no definite D call. The CDR3 is made up of 12 amino acids. Trimming stripped 6 bases from V and 5 bases from J, with 7 bases between. CDR1 is SNHLY and CDR2 is FYNNEI in the germline V gene. The CDR3 nucleotides read TGTGCCAGCAGCCTAACGAATGAAAAACTGTTTCTT. Protein product: CASSLTNEKLFL.

This clonotype was picked up a small number of times. V gene TRBV29-1 combines with J gene TRBJ1-2; D might be TRBD1 (5 bases). CDR1 is SQVTM and CDR2 is ANQGSEA in the germline V gene. The CDR3 is 11 residues long. V dropped 6 bases and J dropped 7 bases, with 12 bases sitting between them. Here the CDR3 reads CSVDGGFGYTF. CDR3 nucleotides: TGCAGCGTAGACGGGGGTTTTGGCTACACCTTC.

The CDR3 nucleotides read TGTGCCAGCAGTACCACTAGACGTCAGTTCTTC. Translated: CASSTTRRQFF. V usage is TRBV12-3 or TRBV12-4 and J usage is TRBJ2-1, with a weak D call TRBD2 (5 bases). V gave up 5 bases and J gave up 13 bases, with 12 bases separating them. The CDR3 runs to 11 residues.

This clonotype was recorded a few times. This chain links TRBV4-1 with TRBJ2-7; 8 bases align to TRBD1. The germline V gene encodes CDR1 MGHRA and CDR2 YSYEKL. With V trimmed by 3 bases and J by 3 bases, 10 bases remained unmatched. The CDR3 runs 16 residues. CDR3 protein: CASSQLVGTGGYEQYF. CDR3 nucleotide sequence: TGCGCCAGCAGCCAGCTTGTCGGGACAGGTGGCTACGAGCAGTACTTC.

The chain uses TRBV7-2 and TRBJ2-4; 8 bases agree with TRBD2. The J segment lost 7 bases and the V segment lost 5 bases, leaving 7 bases of the junction unmatched. The CDR3 is 14 amino acids. The germline V gene encodes CDR1 SGHTA and CDR2 FQGNSA. The CDR3 loop reads CASSTGLVPNIQYF. CDR3 bases: TGTGCCAGCAGCACGGGACTAGTTCCTAACATTCAGTACTTC.

This clonotype was seen only a few times. V is TRBV7-9 and J is TRBJ1-1; unclear D gene. Germline V CDR1 and CDR2: SEHNR, FQNEAQ (reference sequence). The CDR3 totals 13 residues. The ends were cut back, 5 bases at V and 6 bases at J, with 13 bases in the middle. CDR3 loop: CASSPIGYPEAFF. CDR3 nucleotides: TGTGCCAGCAGCCCAATAGGGTATCCTGAAGCTTTCTTT.

The chain uses TRBV5-1 and TRBJ2-7; D gene unclear. Judging by the DNA end, TRBJ2-1 fits better; the J call may be wrong. Germline V gene data show CDR1 as SGHRS and CDR2 as YFSETQ. The CDR3 is made up of 15 amino acids. The CDR3: CASSLQRSSYNEQFF. The CDR3, as DNA: TGCGCCAGCAGCTTACAGCGTAGCTCCTACAATGAGCAGTTCTTC.

The genes are TRBV7-3 and TRBJ2-5; no reliable D call. The J call may be mistaken, given a closer DNA end match to TRBJ2-1. The CDR3 loop spans 13 amino acids. Germline values: CDR1 SGHTA, CDR2 FQGTGA. CDR3 bases: TGTGCCAGCAGCTTAAAGCATGGCGATGAGCAGTTCTTC. Amino acids: CASSLKHGDEQFF.

J is TRBJ2-1 and V is TRBV5-1, with 8 positions matching TRBD1. Germline CDR1 reads SGHRS; CDR2 reads YFSETQ. V lost 4 bases and J lost 10; bases outside the gene matches: 7. This CDR3 spans 13 amino acids. The CDR3 nucleotides read TGCGCCAGCAGCCAGACAGGGGACCGGGAGCAGTTCTTC. Its protein product is CASSQTGDREQFF.

This chain connects TRBV10-3 to TRBJ2-2; D not resolved. The V end was cut by 3 bases, the J end by 1 base, with 12 bases between. CDR3 length: 16 residues. Per germline, CDR1 ENHRY and CDR2 SYGVKD. The CDR3 nucleotides read TGTGCCATCAGTGATGCAAACAGAATGAACACCGGGGAGCTGTTTTTT. This translates into CAISDANRMNTGELFF.

This clonotype was detected only a few times. This sequence joins TRBV19 and TRBJ2-6; tentatively, D is TRBD2 (6 bases). Germline CDR1 and CDR2: LNHDA and SQIVND (reference sequence). V was pared by 3 bases and J by 1 base, with 16 bases between. The CDR3 totals 18 residues. In DNA, the CDR3 is TGTGCCAGTAGTATGATGGACCCAGGACTATCTGGGGCCAACGTCCTGACTTTC. Residues: CASSMMDPGLSGANVLTF.

This clonotype has just a few counts. V and J are TRBV7-2 and TRBJ2-2, with D perhaps TRBD2 (6 bases). The CDR3 totals 15 residues. The V end lost 5 bases, the J end lost 1 base, and 11 bases lay between the germline ends. The germline V gene has CDR1 SGHTA and CDR2 FQGNSA. The CDR3: CASSRESGNTGELFF. In DNA form, the CDR3 reads TGTGCCAGCAGCCGGGAGTCGGGGAACACCGGGGAGCTGTTTTTT.

CDR3 amino acids: CASSLKTSGGAYTGELFF. In DNA, the CDR3 is TGTGCCAGCAGCTTAAAGACTAGCGGGGGGGCCTACACCGGGGAGCTGTTTTTT. This rearrangement joins TRBV7-2 to TRBJ2-2; TRBD2 matches at 14 bases. The CDR3 is made up of 18 amino acids. Per the germline V gene, CDR1 is SGHTA and CDR2 is FQGNSA. The V segment lost 2 bases and the J segment 3 bases; nucleotides outside the gene matches: 5. Variable domain in full (rest from reference TRBV7-2 and TRBJ2-2): GAGVSQSPSNKVTEKGKDVELRCDPISGHTALYWYRQSLGQGLEFLIYFQGNSAPDKSGLPSDRFSAERTGGSVSTLTIQRTQQEDSAVYLCASSLKTSGGAYTGELFFGEGSRLTVL.

The gene calls are TRBV28 and TRBJ2-3, with 7 bases matching TRBD2. Germline CDR1 is MDHEN and CDR2 is SYDVKM. Trimming cost V 1 base and J 4 bases; bases outside gene matches: 8. This CDR3 is built from 16 residues. The CDR3 sequence: CASSLFAGDLSDTQYF. CDR3 nucleotide sequence: TGTGCCAGCAGTTTATTCGCGGGAGACCTTTCAGATACGCAGTATTTT.

The gene calls are TRBV7-9 and TRBJ2-4; 7 bases agree with TRBD2. Trimming took 3 bases from V and 7 from J; bases not matched to a gene: 9. Germline CDR1 reads SEHNR; CDR2 reads FQNEAQ (reference sequence). This CDR3 is built from 15 residues. In DNA, the CDR3 is TGTGCCAGCAGCTTTCATGGGGGGGAGGGGAACATTCAGTACTTC. This gives the protein CASSFHGGEGNIQYF.

This clonotype was seen only a few times. One junction end does not reproduce the germline sequence, and a read error may be involved. This rearrangement joins TRBV29-1 to TRBJ1-1, with D possibly TRBD1 on 6 matching bases. The CDR3 extends over 13 amino acids. Per the germline V gene, CDR1 is SQVTM and CDR2 is ANQGSEA. The CDR3 here is CSGNRDINTGAFF. CDR3 sequence (DNA): TGCAGCGGTAACAGGGATATAAACACTGGAGCTTTCTTT.

The genes are TRBV6-2 or TRBV6-3 and TRBJ2-1, with 8 bases identical to TRBD2. Germline V gives CDR1 MNHEY, CDR2 SVGEGT. This CDR3 comprises 18 residues. With 0 bases clipped from V and 1 base from J, the junction kept 8 bases outside the gene matches. The CDR3, as DNA: TGTGCCAGCAGTTACTCTCCTTCGGGAGGGAGATCCTACAATGAGCAGTTCTTC. Encoded protein: CASSYSPSGGRSYNEQFF.

This chain connects TRBV7-2 to TRBJ1-1, with D unresolved. V dropped 1 base and J dropped 3 bases, with 12 bases sitting between them. CDR3 size: 15 residues. Germline CDR1 SGHTA, CDR2 FQGNSA. The chain's CDR3 is CASSLVGTRDTEAFF. CDR3 DNA: TGTGCCAGCAGCTTAGTGGGCACGAGGGACACTGAAGCTTTCTTT.

This clonotype showed up many times. The V gene is TRBV19, the J gene TRBJ1-6, with 8 bases matching TRBD1. Germline V CDR1 and CDR2: LNHDA, SQIVND (reference sequence). Trimming cost V 6 bases and J 6 bases; bases outside gene matches: 10. This CDR3 comprises 16 residues. As DNA, the CDR3 is TGTGCCAGTAGACCAACGCAGGGGGCGTCTAATTCACCCCTCCACTTT. This gives the protein CASRPTQGASNSPLHF.

The chain has TRBV28 and TRBJ1-5; tentatively, D is TRBD1 (5 bases). V was shortened by 5 bases and J by 4 bases, with 12 bases between the two germline ends. This CDR3 region has 14 residues. Germline values: CDR1 MDHEN, CDR2 SYDVKM. The CDR3 DNA sequence: TGTGCCAGCAGTCCTCTCCGGGGGAATCAGCCCCAGCATTTT. As protein: CASSPLRGNQPQHF. Full variable domain (missing parts from reference TRBV28 and TRBJ1-5): DVKVTQSSRYLVKRTGEKVFLECVQDMDHENMFWYRQDPGLGLRLIYFSYDVKMKEKGDIPEGYSVSREKKERFSLILESASTNQTSMYLCASSPLRGNQPQHFGDGTRLSIL.

CDR3 loop: CASSKQGESYGYTF. DNA of the CDR3: TGCGCCAGCAGCAAACAGGGTGAGAGCTATGGCTACACCTTC. The rearrangement links TRBV4-1 to TRBJ1-2, with TRBD1 as a possible D gene (6 bases). The V gene lost 5 bases and the J gene lost 4 bases, with 14 bases spanning the gap. Germline V gives CDR1 MGHRA, CDR2 YSYEKL. The CDR3 length is 14 residues.

This clonotype has just a few counts. The V and J genes are TRBV7-2 and TRBJ2-7; 8 bases fit TRBD2. Germline loops: CDR1 SGHTA, CDR2 FQGNSA. The CDR3 sequence is 15 residues long. J gave up 6 bases and V 6 bases, and 13 bases lay outside the gene matches. CDR3 in amino acids: CASRLVSGGPLEQYF. As DNA, the CDR3 is TGTGCCAGCAGACTAGTGTCGGGGGGGCCTCTCGAGCAGTACTTC.